These T cell receptor beta chains were read from a single sample in a study of beta chain features in type 1 diabetes. Generated by immunoSEQ multiplex PCR, the TCRdb table keeps only in-frame clones and is missing some. The sample includes about 230,000 clones, 9% to 10% of them seen just once. Sequenced input: naive CD4+ T cells from blood. The source is a woman under 30 in good health. CDR3s include the opening cysteine and the closing phenylalanine or tryptophan. The order of the fields is D gene, J gene, clone size, V gene, CDR3 protein, CDR3 DNA. The D gene is left open where the match is weak. Part of the rows lack a size; the others show once, few, many or a class for expanded clones.

.	TRBJ2-7	few	TRBV2	CASSAQGFPYEQYF	TGTGCCAGCAGTGCACAGGGTTTCCCCTACGAGCAGTACTTC
.	TRBJ1-1	few	TRBV5-4	CASSPQVGVNTEAFF	TGTGCCAGCAGCCCCCAGGTCGGGGTGAACACTGAAGCTTTCTTT
.	TRBJ1-3	few	TRBV5-4	CASSLAGFPGNTIYF	TGTGCCAGCAGCTTGGCAGGGTTCCCCGGGAACACCATATATTTT
TRBD1	TRBJ1-2	few	TRBV9	CASSVEGTGLRSSYGYTF	TGTGCCAGCAGCGTAGAGGGGACAGGTTTACGCTCTTCCTATGGCTACACCTTC
.	TRBJ1-2	.	TRBV6-1	CASGPFNYGYTF	TGTGCCAGCGGCCCCTTTAACTATGGCTACACCTTC
.	TRBJ1-5	few	TRBV30	CAWGEGGGQPQHF	TGTGCCTGGGGGGAAGGGGGGGGTCAGCCCCAGCATTTT
.	TRBJ1-5	.	TRBV6-6	CASSYPRTPNQPQHF	TGTGCCAGCAGTTACCCGAGGACTCCAAACCAGCCCCAGCATTTT
.	TRBJ1-2	few	TRBV7-9	CASSYTNYGYTF	TGTGCCAGCAGCTATACTAACTATGGCTACACCTTC
TRBD1	TRBJ1-2	few	TRBV7-9	CASSLAGTGNGYTF	TGTGCCAGCAGCTTAGCCGGGACAGGGAACGGCTACACCTTC
TRBD1	TRBJ2-2	few	TRBV19	CASSVTGTGGTGELFF	TGTGCCAGTAGTGTGACCGGGACAGGGGGCACCGGGGAGCTGTTTTTT
.	TRBJ1-3	few	TRBV29-1	CSVGGSRTIYF	TGCAGCGTGGGGGGATCGAGGACCATATATTTT
TRBD2	TRBJ2-1	.	TRBV2	CASSHPSGGSSSYNEQFF	TGTGCCAGCAGTCATCCTAGCGGGGGGTCCTCCTCCTACAATGAGCAGTTCTTC
.	TRBJ1-5	many	TRBV30	CAWSVRDGSAQHF	TGTGCCTGGAGTGTACGGGATGGATCAGCCCAGCATTTT
.	TRBJ2-2	.	TRBV2	CASSERQGGTGELFF	TGTGCCAGCAGTGAACGCCAGGGTGGCACCGGGGAGCTGTTTTTT
TRBD2	TRBJ2-1	.	TRBV6-6	CASSAVVAGGSREQFF	TGTGCCAGCAGTGCCGTTGTGGCGGGAGGTTCCCGTGAGCAGTTCTTC
.	TRBJ2-7	few	TRBV6-5	CASSQRSSRDYEQYF	TGTGCCAGCAGCCAGAGGTCCTCTCGGGACTACGAGCAGTACTTC
.	TRBJ1-6	.	TRBV30	CAWSVPPRNNSPLHF	TGTGCCTGGAGTGTACCCCCCAGGAACAATTCACCCCTCCACTTT
.	TRBJ1-1	few	TRBV6-5	CASRRPGNRRAFF	TGTGCCAGCAGACGACCAGGGAATCGGAGAGCTTTCTTT
.	TRBJ1-5	few	TRBV30	CAWTHGGNQPQHF	TGTGCCTGGACCCATGGGGGGAATCAGCCCCAGCATTTT
.	TRBJ1-1	few	TRBV30	CAWRGGSNTEAFF	TGTGCCTGGAGGGGGGGGAGTAACACTGAAGCTTTCTTT
TRBD1	TRBJ2-2	.	TRBV29-1	CSVERQGAFGELFF	TGCAGCGTTGAAAGACAGGGGGCTTTCGGGGAGCTGTTTTTT
TRBD2	TRBJ2-1	few	TRBV5-1	CASSDTSASYNEQFF	TGCGCCAGCAGCGATACTAGCGCCTCCTACAATGAGCAGTTCTTC
.	TRBJ1-2	.	TRBV9	CASSVRVTGTTYGYTF	TGTGCCAGCAGCGTCAGAGTAACCGGGACAACCTATGGCTACACCTTC
.	TRBJ2-2	few	TRBV6-6	CASTRTITAGELFF	TGTGCCAGCACCCGGACTATAACTGCCGGGGAGCTGTTTTTT
.	TRBJ2-1	.	TRBV28	CASSLPHNNEQFF	TGTGCCAGCAGTTTGCCACACAACAATGAGCAGTTCTTC
TRBD1	TRBJ2-1	few	TRBV29-1	CSVERGTGVKQFF	TGCAGCGTTGAGAGAGGGACAGGGGTAAAGCAGTTCTTC
.	TRBJ2-5	.	TRBV5-4	CASSLTEVLTKETQYF	TGTGCCAGCAGCCTGACAGAGGTGTTAACAAAAGAGACCCAGTACTTC
TRBD2	TRBJ2-7	.	TRBV2	CASISSGRGVGSYEQYF	TGTGCCAGCATCTCTAGCGGGAGAGGGGTGGGCTCCTACGAGCAGTACTTC
TRBD1	TRBJ1-4	.	TRBV7-9	CASSLRTGINEKLFF	TGTGCCAGCAGCTTAAGGACAGGGATTAATGAAAAACTGTTTTTT
TRBD1	TRBJ2-7	.	TRBV7-2	CASRPPKDRGSYEQYF	TGTGCCAGCAGGCCACCGAAGGACAGGGGGTCTTACGAGCAGTACTTC
TRBD1	TRBJ2-3	few	TRBV10-2	CASVFPGQGTDTQYF	TGCGCCAGCGTATTCCCGGGACAGGGCACAGATACGCAGTATTTT
TRBD2	TRBJ2-1	.	TRBV4-1	CASSHTSSGNSYNEQFF	TGCGCCAGCAGCCATACCTCCAGCGGGAACTCCTACAATGAGCAGTTCTTC
.	TRBJ2-4	.	TRBV7-9	CASDETGAKNIQYF	TGTGCCAGCGATGAGACAGGAGCCAAAAACATTCAGTACTTC
TRBD2	TRBJ2-1	.	TRBV27	CASSQHFSGAQYNEQFF	TGTGCCAGCAGCCAACACTTTAGCGGGGCACAGTACAATGAGCAGTTCTTC
TRBD1	TRBJ1-5	few	TRBV19	CASSIAGGRQPQHF	TGTGCCAGTAGTATAGCAGGGGGCCGCCAGCCCCAGCATTTT
TRBD1	TRBJ2-6	.	TRBV5-1	CASSSWTGVKSGANVLTF	TGCGCCAGCAGCAGCTGGACAGGGGTAAAGTCTGGGGCCAACGTCCTGACTTTC
.	TRBJ2-5	few	TRBV5-1	CASSFRAPETQYF	TGCGCCAGCAGCTTTCGAGCTCCGGAGACCCAGTACTTC
.	TRBJ2-3	.	TRBV12-5	CASGYSDTDTQYF	TGTGCTAGTGGTTACTCCGACACAGATACGCAGTATTTT
.	TRBJ1-2	.	TRBV29-1	CSVDRDPSNYGYTF	TGCAGCGTTGACAGGGATCCTTCTAACTATGGCTACACCTTC
TRBD1	TRBJ1-5	.	TRBV15	CATSRNPGGGNQPQHF	TGTGCCACCAGCAGAAACCCAGGGGGCGGCAATCAGCCCCAGCATTTT
.	TRBJ2-7	.	TRBV5-6	CASSFTDYSDEQYF	TGTGCCAGCAGCTTTACAGACTACTCTGACGAGCAGTACTTC
TRBD1	TRBJ2-5	many	TRBV30	CAWTLTGVETQYF	TGTGCCTGGACCCTTACAGGGGTGGAGACCCAGTACTTC
.	TRBJ2-3	few	TRBV9	CASSVARSTGDTQYF	TGTGCCAGCAGCGTAGCTAGGAGTACGGGAGATACGCAGTATTTT
.	TRBJ2-5	.	TRBV5-4	CASSEDETQYF	TGTGCCAGCAGCGAGGATGAGACCCAGTACTTC
.	TRBJ1-1	.	TRBV28	CASSLPQREAFF	TGTGCCAGCAGTTTACCCCAGCGTGAAGCTTTCTTT
TRBD1	TRBJ1-1	few	TRBV11-2	CASSSIGTGMNTEAFF	TGTGCCAGCAGCTCCATTGGGACAGGTATGAACACTGAAGCTTTCTTT
TRBD1	TRBJ1-2	few	TRBV4-1	CASSEIQGIVGYGYTF	TGCGCCAGCAGTGAAATACAGGGGATTGTCGGCTATGGCTACACCTTC
TRBD2	TRBJ2-7	.	TRBV30	CAWSLGLAGSYEQYF	TGTGCCTGGAGTTTGGGACTAGCGGGTTCCTACGAGCAGTACTTC